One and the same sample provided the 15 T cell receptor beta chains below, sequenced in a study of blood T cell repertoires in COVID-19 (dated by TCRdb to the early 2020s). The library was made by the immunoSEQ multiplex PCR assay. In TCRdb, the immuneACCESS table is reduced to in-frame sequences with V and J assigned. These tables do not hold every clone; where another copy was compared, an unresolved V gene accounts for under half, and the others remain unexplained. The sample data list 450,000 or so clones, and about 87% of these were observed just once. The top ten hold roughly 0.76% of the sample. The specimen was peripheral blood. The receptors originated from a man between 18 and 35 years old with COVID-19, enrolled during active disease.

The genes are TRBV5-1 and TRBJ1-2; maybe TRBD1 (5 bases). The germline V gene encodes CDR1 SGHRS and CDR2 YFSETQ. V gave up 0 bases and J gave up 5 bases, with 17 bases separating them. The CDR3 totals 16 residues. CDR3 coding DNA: TGCGCCAGCAGCTTGGCCCGAGAGGACATCTTGTATGGCTACACCTTC. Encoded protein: CASSLAREDILYGYTF. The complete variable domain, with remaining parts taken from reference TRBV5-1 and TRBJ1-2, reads KAGVTQTPRYLIKTRGQQVTLSCSPISGHRSVSWYQQTPGQGLQFLFEYFSETQRNKGNFPGRFSGRQFSNSRSEMNVSTLELGDSALYLCASSLAREDILYGYTFGSGTRLTVV.

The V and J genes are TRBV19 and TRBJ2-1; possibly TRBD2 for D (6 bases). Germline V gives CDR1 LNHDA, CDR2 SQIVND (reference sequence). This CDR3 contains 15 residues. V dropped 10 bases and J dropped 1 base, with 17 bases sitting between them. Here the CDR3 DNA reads TGTGCCATCAGCAGGTTTGGGGGGTCCTACAATGAGCAGTTCTTC. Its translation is CAISRFGGSYNEQFF.

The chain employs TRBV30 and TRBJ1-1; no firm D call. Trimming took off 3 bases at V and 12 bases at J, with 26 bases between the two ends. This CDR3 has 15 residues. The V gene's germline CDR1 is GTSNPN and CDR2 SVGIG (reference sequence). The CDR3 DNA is TGTGCCTGGAGCTTAATGGTGGGCACCTCTTTTCGGACTTTCTTT. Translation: CAWSLMVGTSFRTFF. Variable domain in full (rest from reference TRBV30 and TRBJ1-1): SQTIHQWPATLVQPVGSPLSLECTVEGTSNPNLYWYRQAAGRGLQLLFYSVGIGQISSEVPQNLSASRPQDRQFILSSKKLLLSDSGFYLCAWSLMVGTSFRTFFGQGTRLTVV.

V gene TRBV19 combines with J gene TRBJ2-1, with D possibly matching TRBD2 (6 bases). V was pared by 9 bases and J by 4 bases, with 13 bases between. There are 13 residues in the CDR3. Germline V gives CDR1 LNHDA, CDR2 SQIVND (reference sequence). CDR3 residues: CASSLGGYNEQFF. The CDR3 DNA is TGTGCCAGCTCCTTGGGGGGTTACAATGAGCAGTTCTTC.

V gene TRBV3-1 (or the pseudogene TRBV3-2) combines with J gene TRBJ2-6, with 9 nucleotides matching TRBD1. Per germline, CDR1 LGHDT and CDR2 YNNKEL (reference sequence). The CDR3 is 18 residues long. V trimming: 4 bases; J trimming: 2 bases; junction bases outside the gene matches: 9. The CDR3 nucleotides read TGTGCCAGCAGCCCAAATCCAGGACAGGGGACTGGGGCCAACGTCCTGACTTTC. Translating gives CASSPNPGQGTGANVLTF.

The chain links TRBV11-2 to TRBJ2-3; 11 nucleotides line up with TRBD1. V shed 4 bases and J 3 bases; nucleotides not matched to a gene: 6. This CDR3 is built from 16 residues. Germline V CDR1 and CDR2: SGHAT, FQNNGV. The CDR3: CASSYPGQGATDTQYF. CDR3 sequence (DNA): TGTGCCAGCAGCTATCCAGGACAGGGGGCAACAGATACGCAGTATTTT.

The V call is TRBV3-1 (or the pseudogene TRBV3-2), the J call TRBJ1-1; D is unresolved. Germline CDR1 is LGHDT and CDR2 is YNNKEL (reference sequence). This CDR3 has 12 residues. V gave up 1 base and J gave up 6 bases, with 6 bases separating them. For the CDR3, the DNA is TGTGCCAGCAGCCAAGGAGGTGCTGAAGCTTTCTTT. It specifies CASSQGGAEAFF.

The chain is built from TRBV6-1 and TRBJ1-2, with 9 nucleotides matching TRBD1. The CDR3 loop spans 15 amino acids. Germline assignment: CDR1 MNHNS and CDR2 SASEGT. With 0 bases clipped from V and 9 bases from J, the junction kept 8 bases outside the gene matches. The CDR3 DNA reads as TGTGCCAGCAGTGAAGCCGGACAGGGGACTTATCGCTACACCTTC. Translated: CASSEAGQGTYRYTF.

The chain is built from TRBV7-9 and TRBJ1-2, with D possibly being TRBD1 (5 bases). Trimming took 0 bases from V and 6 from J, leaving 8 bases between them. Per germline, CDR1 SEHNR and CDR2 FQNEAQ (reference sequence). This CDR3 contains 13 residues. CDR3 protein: CASSLAGGNGYTF. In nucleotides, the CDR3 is TGTGCCAGCAGCTTAGCGGGGGGGAATGGCTACACCTTC. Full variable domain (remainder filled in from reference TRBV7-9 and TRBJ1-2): DTGVSQNPRHKITKRGQNVTFRCDPISEHNRLYWYRQTLGQGPEFLTYFQNEAQLEKSRLLSDRFSAERPKGSFSTLEIQRTEQGDSAMYLCASSLAGGNGYTFGSGTRLTVV.

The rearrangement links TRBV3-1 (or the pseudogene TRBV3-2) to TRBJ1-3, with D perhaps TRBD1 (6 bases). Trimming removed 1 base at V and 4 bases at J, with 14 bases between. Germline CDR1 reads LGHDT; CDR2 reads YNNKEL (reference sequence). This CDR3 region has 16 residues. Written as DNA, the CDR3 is TGTGCCAGCAGCCAAGTGGGGGCTACGACGGGAAACACCATATATTTT. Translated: CASSQVGATTGNTIYF.

As DNA, the CDR3 is TGCGCCAGCAGCTCACTAGCGGGTGGGGACGAGCAGTACTTC. Translation gives CASSSLAGGDEQYF. The J gene is TRBJ2-7, the V gene TRBV5-1; 9 bases agree with TRBD2. V lost 3 bases to trimming and J lost 5 bases; unmatched junction nucleotides: 6. Germline lookup yields CDR1 SGHRS and CDR2 YFSETQ. The CDR3 runs to 14 residues.

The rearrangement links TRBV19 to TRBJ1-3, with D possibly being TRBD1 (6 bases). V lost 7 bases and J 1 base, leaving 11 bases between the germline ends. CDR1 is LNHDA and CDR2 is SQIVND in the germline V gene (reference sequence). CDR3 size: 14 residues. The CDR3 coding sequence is TGTGCCAGTACTACAGGGTGGTCTGGAAACACCATATATTTT. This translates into CASTTGWSGNTIYF.

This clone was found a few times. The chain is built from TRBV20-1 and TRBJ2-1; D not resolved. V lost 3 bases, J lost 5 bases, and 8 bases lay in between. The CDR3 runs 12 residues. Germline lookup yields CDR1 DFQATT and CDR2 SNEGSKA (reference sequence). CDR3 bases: TGCAGTGCTAGTCAGGCAAACAATGAGCAGTTCTTC. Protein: CSASQANNEQFF.

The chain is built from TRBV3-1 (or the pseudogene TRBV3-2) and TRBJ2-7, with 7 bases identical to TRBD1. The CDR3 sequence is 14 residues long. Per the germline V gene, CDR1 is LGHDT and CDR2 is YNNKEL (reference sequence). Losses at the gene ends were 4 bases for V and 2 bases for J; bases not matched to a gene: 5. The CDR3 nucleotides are TGTGCCAGCAGCCTAAGACAGGGAACCTACGAGCAGTACTTC. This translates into CASSLRQGTYEQYF.

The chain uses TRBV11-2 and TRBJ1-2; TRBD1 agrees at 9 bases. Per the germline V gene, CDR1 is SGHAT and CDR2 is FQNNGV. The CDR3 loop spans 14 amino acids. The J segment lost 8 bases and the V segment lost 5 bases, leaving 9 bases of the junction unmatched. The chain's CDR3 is CASSTPGQGYGYTF. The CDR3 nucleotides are TGTGCCAGCAGCACACCGGGACAGGGTTACGGCTACACCTTC.